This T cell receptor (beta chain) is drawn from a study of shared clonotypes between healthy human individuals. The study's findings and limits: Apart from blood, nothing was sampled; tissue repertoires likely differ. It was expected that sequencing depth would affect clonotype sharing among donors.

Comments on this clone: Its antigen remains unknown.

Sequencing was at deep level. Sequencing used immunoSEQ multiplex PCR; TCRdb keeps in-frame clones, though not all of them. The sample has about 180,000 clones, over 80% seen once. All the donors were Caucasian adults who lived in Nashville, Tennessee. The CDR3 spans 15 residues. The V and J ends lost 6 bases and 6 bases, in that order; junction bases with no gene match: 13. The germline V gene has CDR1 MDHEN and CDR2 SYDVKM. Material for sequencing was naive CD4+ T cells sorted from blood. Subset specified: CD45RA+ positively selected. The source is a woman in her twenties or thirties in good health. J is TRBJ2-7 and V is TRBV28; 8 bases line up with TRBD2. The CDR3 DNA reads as TGTGCCAGCAGGGAGTACGGGACTAGGAGGGTCGAGCAGTACTTC. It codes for CASREYGTRRVEQYF.